Shown below are 21 T cell receptor beta chains from a single sample sequenced in a study of CD8+ T cells in alopecia areata. Sample treatment: oral pan-JAK inhibitor, 5-10 mg twice daily. Extracted RNA was reverse transcribed, and the resulting cDNA served as sequencing template. Clones were sequenced by immunoSEQ multiplex PCR, and TCRdb holds only the in-frame ones, with some missing. The sample comprises roughly 120,000 clones, approximately 51% of which are singletons, and under 3.5% rests with the top ten. The input for sequencing was CD4+ T cells sorted from blood, taken at week 24, from a patient treated with tofacitinib. The source of these receptors is a human donor with alopecia areata.

This clone turned up a few times. The V call is TRBV29-1, the J call TRBJ2-7; D tentatively fits TRBD1 or TRBD2 (5 bases each). Germline assignment: CDR1 SQVTM and CDR2 ANQGSEA. This CDR3 has 13 residues. With 4 bases removed from V and 2 bases from J, the gap between germline ends came to 12 bases. This CDR3 is CSVVRVGAYEQYF. The CDR3, as DNA: TGCAGCGTTGTCAGAGTGGGGGCCTACGAGCAGTACTTC.

The rearrangement joins TRBV30 to TRBJ2-3; D is unclear. CDR1 and CDR2 from the germline V gene are GTSNPN and SVGIG (reference sequence). This CDR3 is 12 amino acids long. V was cut by 4 bases and J by 4 bases, with 9 bases left in between. In DNA, the CDR3 is TGTGCCTGGACTCTAGGTCCAGATACGCAGTATTTT. This encodes CAWTLGPDTQYF.

The rearrangement joins TRBV20-1 to TRBJ2-7; D ambiguous. Germline lookup yields CDR1 DFQATT and CDR2 SNEGSKA (reference sequence). The CDR3 loop spans 11 amino acids. V lost 6 bases, J lost 3 bases, and 9 bases lay in between. The CDR3 loop is CSASYIYEQYF. In DNA, the CDR3 is TGCAGTGCCTCGTACATCTACGAGCAGTACTTC.

This clone came up a few times. The chain is built from TRBV2 and TRBJ2-2, with 8 nucleotides matching TRBD1. Germline V gene data show CDR1 as SNHLY and CDR2 as FYNNEI. CDR3 size: 15 residues. After removal of 7 bases from V and 6 bases from J, the junction contained 10 bases not matched to a gene. DNA for the CDR3: TGTGCCAGCACGAAGGACAGGGCTGGCTCCGGGGAGCTGTTTTTT. This codes for CASTKDRAGSGELFF.

This chain connects TRBV5-1 to TRBJ1-4; no firm D call. Trimming shortened V by 1 base and J by 3 bases, and 7 bases separated the two germline ends. The CDR3 is 14 residues long. Germline values: CDR1 SGHRS, CDR2 YFSETQ. CDR3 sequence (DNA): TGCGCCAGCAGCTTGCCACTGCCTAATGAAAAACTGTTTTTT. As protein: CASSLPLPNEKLFF.

CDR3 sequence: CASSLETGGLRSTTQYF. The CDR3 nucleotides read TGCGCCAGCAGCTTGGAGACAGGGGGTCTCCGGTCAACGACCCAGTACTTC. V is TRBV5-1 and J is TRBJ2-5, with 9 positions matching TRBD1. The CDR3 runs to 17 residues. The junction had 13 bases not matched to a gene; V was cut back by 0 bases and J by 7 bases. Germline V lookup: CDR1 SGHRS, CDR2 YFSETQ.

This chain joins TRBV29-1 and TRBJ2-7, with no clear D. Per the germline V gene, CDR1 is SQVTM and CDR2 is ANQGSEA. V lost 4 bases and J 6 bases, leaving 10 bases between the germline ends. The CDR3 contains 11 residues. CDR3 amino acids: CSVAGPVEQYF. The CDR3 DNA sequence: TGCAGCGTTGCGGGTCCCGTCGAGCAGTACTTC.

The V gene is TRBV6-1, the J gene TRBJ2-3, with D perhaps TRBD1 (5 bases). The V gene lost 2 bases and the J gene lost 10 bases, with 19 bases spanning the gap. Germline CDR1 MNHNS, CDR2 SASEGT. The CDR3 covers 15 residues. CDR3 residues: CASSEPPPPTESQYF. DNA for the CDR3: TGTGCCAGCAGTGAACCTCCCCCGCCGACAGAGTCGCAGTATTTT.

The table lists this clone with a count of one. The genes are TRBV6-5 and TRBJ1-1, with 7 bases identical to TRBD1. The CDR3 length is 15 residues. V lost 4 bases and J lost 1; bases outside the gene matches: 6. The germline gives CDR1 MNHEY, CDR2 SVGAGI. CDR3 protein: CASSSAGTANTEAFF. The CDR3 DNA reads as TGTGCCAGCAGTTCCGCCGGGACAGCGAACACTGAAGCTTTCTTT.

In this sample, this clone turned up a few times. The chain combines TRBV4-1 with TRBJ2-5, with D perhaps TRBD1 or TRBD2 (5 bases each). With the DNA end fitting TRBJ2-7 better, the J assignment may be wrong. This CDR3 comprises 14 residues. The germline V gene has CDR1 MGHRA and CDR2 YSYEKL. This CDR3 is CASSQELGTREQYF. For the CDR3, the DNA is TGCGCCAGCAGCCAAGAATTGGGGACGCGCGAGCAGTACTTC.

A word on this clone: The same CDR3 arises from other DNA sequences in this sample as well. The V call is TRBV4-2, the J call TRBJ1-5; the D gene is possibly TRBD1 (5 bases). The V end was cut by 1 base, the J end by 1 base, with 5 bases between. The CDR3 loop spans 14 amino acids. Germline V gives CDR1 LGHNA, CDR2 YNFKEQ. The CDR3 spells CASSQGGSNQPQHF. The CDR3 region has the DNA TGTGCCAGCAGCCAAGGGGGCAGCAATCAGCCCCAGCATTTT.

This chain connects TRBV9 to TRBJ2-3; TRBD1 matches at 9 bases. CDR3 length: 15 residues. CDR1 is SGDLS, CDR2 YYNGEE, per germline. J was trimmed by 3 bases and V by 4 bases; bases with no gene match: 6. CDR3 sequence: CASSRDRVGTDTQYF. The CDR3 nucleotides are TGTGCCAGCAGCCGGGACAGGGTGGGGACAGATACGCAGTATTTT.

The rearrangement uses TRBV7-9 and TRBJ2-5, with 8 bases that match TRBD1. The germline V gene encodes CDR1 SEHNR and CDR2 FQNEAQ (reference sequence). The CDR3 is 16 residues long. Unmatched junction bases numbered 11, after V lost 4 bases and J lost 4 bases. The CDR3 DNA follows: TGTGCCAGCAGCTCCATCCAGGGGGCTGGTGGAGAGACCCAGTACTTC. It specifies CASSSIQGAGGETQYF.

V is TRBV7-2 and J is TRBJ1-2; TRBD1 is a possible D gene (5 bases). Trimming left V 2 bases short and J 2 bases short, with 15 bases between. CDR1 and CDR2 from the germline V gene are SGHTA and FQGNSA. The CDR3 is 16 amino acids. The CDR3 DNA sequence: TGTGCCAGCAGCTTAAAGAGCGGGACGGAAAACTATGGCTACACCTTC. Its protein product is CASSLKSGTENYGYTF.

V usage is TRBV5-1 and J usage is TRBJ2-3, with 7 bases matching TRBD1. The CDR3 is 15 residues long. After removal of 3 bases from V and 1 base from J, the junction contained 5 bases not matched to a gene. In germline, CDR1 is SGHRS, CDR2 YFSETQ. This CDR3 is CASSSRQGGTDTQYF. In DNA form, the CDR3 reads TGCGCCAGCAGCTCAAGGCAGGGGGGCACAGATACGCAGTATTTT.

The chain has TRBV5-1 and TRBJ1-5, with 7 bases matching TRBD1. J lost 7 bases, V lost 6 bases, and 13 bases had no gene match. The CDR3 spans 15 residues. CDR1 and CDR2 from the germline V gene are SGHRS and YFSETQ. The CDR3 region has the DNA TGCGCCAGCAAGGTCACCGCAGGGGGAGAACAGCCCCAGCATTTT. The encoded protein is CASKVTAGGEQPQHF.

A few counts support this clone. Different DNA sequences within this sample yield the same CDR3. The chain has TRBV29-1 and TRBJ1-5; 7 bases align to TRBD1. The germline gives CDR1 SQVTM, CDR2 ANQGSEA. Unmatched junction bases numbered 2, after V lost 4 bases and J lost 5 bases. The CDR3 spans 12 residues. The CDR3 reads CSVGQGDQPQHF. The CDR3 DNA is TGCAGCGTTGGGCAGGGGGATCAGCCCCAGCATTTT.

J is TRBJ1-1 and V is TRBV2; perhaps TRBD1 as D (6 bases). Germline V gene sequence: CDR1 SNHLY, CDR2 FYNNEI. The CDR3 is 14 amino acids. V dropped 6 bases and J dropped 5 bases, with 16 bases sitting between them. The CDR3 DNA reads TGTGCCAGCAGCCCCCTCGGGGGCAGGACTGAAGCTTTCTTT. The encoded protein is CASSPLGGRTEAFF.

This chain uses TRBV2 with TRBJ2-3; tentative D call: TRBD2 (5 bases). This CDR3 contains 16 residues. Germline V gene lookup returns CDR1 SNHLY and CDR2 FYNNEI. The germline V and J ends were trimmed by 1 base and 0 bases, with 11 bases remaining between them. DNA of the CDR3: TGTGCCAGCAGTGAAGTAGCGTCGACTAGCACAGATACGCAGTATTTT. Translation: CASSEVASTSTDTQYF.

On this clone itself: Other DNA sequences in this sample translate to the same CDR3. V usage is TRBV30 and J usage is TRBJ1-1; no definite D call. There are 14 residues in the CDR3. V shed 0 bases and J shed 0 bases, with 8 bases lying between them. CDR1 GTSNPN and CDR2 SVGIG come from the germline V gene (reference sequence). The CDR3 here is CAWSVGGLNTEAFF. The DNA of the CDR3 is TGTGCCTGGAGTGTAGGTGGTTTGAACACTGAAGCTTTCTTT.

The chain is built from TRBV4-2 and TRBJ2-3; D gene ambiguous. Germline CDR1 and CDR2: LGHNA and YNFKEQ. The CDR3 has 13 residues. V gave up 0 bases and J gave up 6 bases, with 7 bases separating them. The CDR3 sequence: CASSQEVKDTQYF. DNA of the CDR3: TGTGCCAGCAGCCAAGAGGTGAAGGATACGCAGTATTTT.